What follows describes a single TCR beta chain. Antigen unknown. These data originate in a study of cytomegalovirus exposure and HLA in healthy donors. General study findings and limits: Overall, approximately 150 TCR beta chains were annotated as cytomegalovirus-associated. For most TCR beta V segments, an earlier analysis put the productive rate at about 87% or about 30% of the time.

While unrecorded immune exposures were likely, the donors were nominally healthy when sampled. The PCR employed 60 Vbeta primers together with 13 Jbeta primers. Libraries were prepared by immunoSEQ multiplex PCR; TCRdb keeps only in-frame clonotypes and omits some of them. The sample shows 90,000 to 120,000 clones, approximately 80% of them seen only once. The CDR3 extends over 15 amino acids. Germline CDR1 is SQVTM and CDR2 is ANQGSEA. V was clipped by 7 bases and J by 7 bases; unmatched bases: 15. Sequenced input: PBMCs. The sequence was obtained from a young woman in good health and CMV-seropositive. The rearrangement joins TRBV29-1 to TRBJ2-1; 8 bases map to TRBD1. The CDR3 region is CSAPADRALWNEQFF. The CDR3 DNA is TGCAGCGCCCCAGCGGACAGGGCGCTCTGGAATGAGCAGTTCTTC.